This TCR beta chain was retrieved from a study of cytomegalovirus exposure and HLA in healthy donors. The PCR was carried out with 60 Vbeta primers and 13 Jbeta primers. As originally analysed: Unique TCR beta chains totaled some 81 million in a later count, with roughly 10 million of them shared. Data came from immunoSEQ multiplex PCR; TCRdb stores just in-frame clones and leaves some out. The DNA gave D and trimming, while V, J and clone size come from that table. This table holds roughly 280,000 clones, 65% to 85% found once. Study-wide results and caveats: Beyond CMV serostatus, there was no information to go on about immune exposure. For cytomegalovirus status, the classifier reportedly gave diagnoses with high specificity and sensitivity. Most TCR sequences were rare, but some public TCRs occurred in many donors.

Germline V CDR1 and CDR2: MGHRA, YSYEKL. The CDR3 sequence is 14 residues long. Trimming stripped 3 bases from V and 1 base from J, with 8 bases between. A word on this clone: Its target is not known.

This chain links TRBV4-1 with TRBJ2-3, with D possibly being TRBD1 (6 bases). The sequence derives from a female donor in good health and CMV-seronegative. The sequenced sample consisted of PBMCs. The CDR3 is CASSHEGGTDTQYF. The CDR3 DNA follows: TGCGCCAGCAGCCACGAGGGGGGCACAGATACGCAGTATTTT.